The rows below give T cell receptor beta chains drawn from one sample of a study of CD8 T cells in ankylosing spondylitis. Using its own MiXCR run on the 5' RACE reads, TCRdb lists one record per CDR3 protein. This table holds a few hundred thousand distinct CDR3 sequences, about 9.9% found once. The sample consisted of blood, either unsorted or a sorted T cell fraction (not recorded which). The receptor source for this set is a female donor with ankylosing spondylitis or in good health (not recorded which). The CDR3 runs from the conserved cysteine through the conserved F or W. The order of the fields is D gene, V gene, J gene, clone size, CDR3 protein, CDR3 DNA. D genes are given only for firm matches. The listing skips clone size in some rows; elsewhere it reads once, few, many or a size class.

-	TRBV27	TRBJ2-2	many	CASSLEGAGELFF	TGTGCCAGCAGTTTGGAGGGGGCCGGGGAGCTGTTTTTT
-	TRBV29-1	TRBJ2-7	many	CSVTRGPSSYEQYF	TGCAGCGTTACTCGGGGGCCTAGCTCCTACGAGCAGTACTTC
-	TRBV10-2	TRBJ2-3	many	CASKWGTDTQYF	TGCGCCAGCAAGTGGGGCACAGATACGCAGTATTTT
-	TRBV30	TRBJ2-5	many	CAWSVYPGYQETQYF	TGTGCCTGGAGTGTATATCCAGGGTACCAAGAGACCCAGTACTTC
-	TRBV27	TRBJ2-5	-	CASSLFLAKEETQYF	TGTGCCAGCAGTTTATTTCTAGCGAAGGAAGAGACCCAGTACTTC
-	TRBV20-1	TRBJ2-7	many	CSAPDLPVDEQYF	TGCAGTGCGCCTGATTTACCCGTAGACGAGCAGTACTTC
-	TRBV20-1	TRBJ2-5	few	CSARAPGQFQETQYF	TGCAGTGCTAGAGCCCCTGGACAGTTCCAAGAGACCCAGTACTTC
-	TRBV29-1	TRBJ1-3	many	CSVEDPSRALGTIYF	TGCAGCGTTGAAGATCCATCCAGGGCTCTGGGCACCATATATTTT
-	TRBV5-6	TRBJ2-1	-	CASSSPRGFQYNEQFF	TGTGCCAGCAGCTCCCCCCGGGGCTTCCAATACAATGAGCAGTTCTTC
TRBD2	TRBV6-5	TRBJ2-2	few	CASSYRVAGGNTGELFF	TGTGCCAGCAGTTACCGCGTAGCGGGAGGTAACACCGGGGAGCTGTTTTTT
TRBD2	TRBV18	TRBJ2-1	many	CASSPLDGLAGAGNEQFF	TGTGCCAGCTCACCACTCGACGGACTAGCGGGAGCGGGCAATGAGCAGTTCTTC
-	TRBV28	TRBJ2-3	many	CASNLQGVGDTQYF	TGTGCCAGCAATCTCCAGGGAGTTGGGGATACGCAGTATTTT
-	TRBV6-1	TRBJ2-3	many	CASRPRTRVPDTQYF	TGTGCCAGCAGGCCGAGGACCCGGGTCCCAGATACGCAGTATTTT
-	TRBV7-2	TRBJ2-1	many	CASSQLGEGMSLGEQFF	TGTGCCAGCAGCCAACTAGGGGAAGGGATGAGCCTCGGTGAGCAGTTCTTC
TRBD2	TRBV6-4	TRBJ2-3	many	CASSDSARGGARTDTQYF	TGTGCCAGCAGTGACTCAGCTCGCGGGGGGGCACGGACAGATACGCAGTATTTT
TRBD1	TRBV9	TRBJ2-5	many	CASSARQGLQETQYF	TGTGCCAGCAGCGCCAGACAGGGGCTACAAGAGACCCAGTACTTC
-	TRBV5-1	TRBJ1-1	many	CASSRGNSGTEAFF	TGCGCCAGCAGCCGTGGGAATAGCGGCACTGAAGCTTTCTTT
-	TRBV11-2	TRBJ2-3	few	CASSLASEIPDTQYF	TGTGCCAGCAGCTTAGCGTCCGAGATTCCAGATACGCAGTATTTT
TRBD1	TRBV25-1	TRBJ1-2	many	CASRGGQGNGYTF	TGTGCCAGCAGAGGAGGACAGGGGAATGGCTACACCTTC
-	TRBV5-1	TRBJ2-7	-	CASSLHLSAGGREQYF	TGCGCCAGCAGCTTACACCTATCGGCAGGGGGGAGAGAGCAGTACTTC
-	TRBV10-1	TRBJ2-3	many	CASTAGRGTDTQYF	TGCGCCAGCACAGCGGGAAGGGGGACAGATACGCAGTATTTT
-	TRBV5-1	TRBJ2-2	many	CASSYTENTGELFF	TGCGCCAGCAGCTATACAGAGAACACCGGGGAGCTGTTTTTT